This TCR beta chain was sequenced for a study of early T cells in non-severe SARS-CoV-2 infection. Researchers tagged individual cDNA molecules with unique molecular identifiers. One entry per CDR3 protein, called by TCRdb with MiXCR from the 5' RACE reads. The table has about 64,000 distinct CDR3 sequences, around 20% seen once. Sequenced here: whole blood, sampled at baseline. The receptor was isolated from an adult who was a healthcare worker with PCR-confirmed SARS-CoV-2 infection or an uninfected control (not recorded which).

The CDR3 DNA is TGCGCCAGCAGCTCTCTAGGGCGGGAGTTCGATACGCAGTATTTT. Protein product: CASSSLGREFDTQYF. V usage is TRBV5-1 and J usage is TRBJ2-3, with 7 bases matching TRBD2. Per the germline V gene, CDR1 is SGHRS and CDR2 is YFSETQ. The trim removed 3 bases at V and 6 bases at J, leaving 10 bases unmatched. This CDR3 has 15 amino acids.